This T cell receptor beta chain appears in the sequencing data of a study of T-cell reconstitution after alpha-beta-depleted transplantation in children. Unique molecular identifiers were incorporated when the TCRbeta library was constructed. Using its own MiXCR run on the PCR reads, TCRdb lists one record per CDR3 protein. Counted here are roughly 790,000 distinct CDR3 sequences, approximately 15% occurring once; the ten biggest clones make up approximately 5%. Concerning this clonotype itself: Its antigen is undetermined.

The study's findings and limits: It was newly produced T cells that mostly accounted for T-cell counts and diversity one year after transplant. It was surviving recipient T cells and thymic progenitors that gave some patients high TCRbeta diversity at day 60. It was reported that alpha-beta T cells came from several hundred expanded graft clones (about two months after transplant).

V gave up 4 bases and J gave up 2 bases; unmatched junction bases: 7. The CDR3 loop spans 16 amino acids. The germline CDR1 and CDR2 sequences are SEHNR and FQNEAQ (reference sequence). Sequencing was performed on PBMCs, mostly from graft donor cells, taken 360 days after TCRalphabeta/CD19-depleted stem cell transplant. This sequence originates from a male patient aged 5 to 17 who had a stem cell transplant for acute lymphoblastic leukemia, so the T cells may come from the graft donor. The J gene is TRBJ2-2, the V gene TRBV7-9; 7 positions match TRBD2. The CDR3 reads CASSSPGGGNTGELFF. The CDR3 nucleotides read TGTGCCAGCAGCTCCCCGGGCGGGGGAAACACCGGGGAGCTGTTTTTT.